This is a list of T cell receptor beta chains from one sample in a study of cytomegalovirus exposure and HLA in healthy donors. Measured with immunoSEQ multiplex PCR; TCRdb has only the in-frame clones, and not every one. The table lists about 210,000 clones, about 80% of them singletons. Sequencing was done on a sample of PBMCs. These receptors were collected from a woman in her forties or fifties in good health and CMV-seropositive. CDR3s include the opening cysteine and the closing phenylalanine or tryptophan. D genes are given only for firm matches. Not all rows give a size; the values are once, few, many and, for expanded clones, a class.

d_gene	abundance	v_gene	j_gene	CDR3aa	CDR3nt
.	.	TRBV5-1	TRBJ2-7	CASRVDSYYEQYF	TGCGCCAGCAGGGTGGACAGTTACTACGAGCAGTACTTC
TRBD1	.	TRBV4-1	TRBJ1-2	CASSQEGQSYGYTF	TGCGCCAGCAGCCAAGAGGGACAGTCGTATGGCTACACCTTC
TRBD1	.	TRBV18	TRBJ1-1	CASSPALGQGAKMNTEAFF	TGTGCCAGCTCACCAGCACTCGGACAGGGGGCGAAGATGAACACTGAAGCTTTCTTT
TRBD1	few	TRBV19	TRBJ1-1	CASTLDRGQVTEAFF	TGTGCCAGTACCCTGGACAGGGGGCAAGTCACTGAAGCTTTCTTT
TRBD2	.	TRBV5-1	TRBJ2-3	CASSLVAGRTDTQYF	TGCGCCAGCAGCTTGGTAGCGGGGCGAACAGATACGCAGTATTTT
.	.	TRBV6-5	TRBJ1-2	CASSYGRRDYGYTF	TGTGCCAGCAGTTACGGACGGCGGGACTATGGCTACACCTTC
.	.	TRBV7-9	TRBJ1-4	CASTAGRTNEKLFF	TGTGCCAGCACCGCGGGACGAACTAATGAAAAACTGTTTTTT
TRBD1	once	TRBV5-1	TRBJ1-1	CASSGQGGEAFF	TGCGCCAGCAGCGGCCAGGGGGGTGAAGCTTTCTTT
.	.	TRBV27	TRBJ1-2	CASSLVATGFYGYTF	TGTGCCAGCAGTTTAGTAGCCACGGGGTTCTATGGCTACACCTTC
.	once	TRBV5-1	TRBJ2-1	CASSLERASYNEQFF	TGCGCCAGCAGCTTGGAGAGGGCCTCCTACAATGAGCAGTTCTTC
.	.	TRBV6-5	TRBJ2-7	CATLSGRGNYEQYF	TGTGCCACCCTATCCGGCAGGGGCAACTACGAGCAGTACTTC
TRBD1	.	TRBV27	TRBJ2-1	CASSSGQGYNEQFF	TGTGCCAGCAGTTCGGGACAGGGGTACAATGAGCAGTTCTTC
TRBD1	.	TRBV28	TRBJ2-3	CASSRGTGASTDTQYF	TGTGCCAGCAGTCGGGGGACAGGAGCTAGCACAGATACGCAGTATTTT
.	few	TRBV6-4	TRBJ1-3	CASSDSRQYGNTIYF	TGTGCCAGCAGTGACTCGAGGCAGTACGGAAACACCATATATTTT
.	.	TRBV29-1	TRBJ2-7	CSVEDYGAWGYEQYF	TGCAGCGTTGAAGATTATGGGGCATGGGGATACGAGCAGTACTTC
.	.	TRBV7-8	TRBJ2-3	CASSYQGGAADTQYF	TGTGCCAGCAGCTACCAGGGGGGTGCCGCAGATACGCAGTATTTT
TRBD1	.	TRBV6-5	TRBJ2-2	CASTRLLTGSSKLFF	TGTGCCAGCACCCGACTTCTGACAGGGTCATCCAAGCTGTTTTTT
TRBD1	.	TRBV5-1	TRBJ1-2	CASSVRGGQGADGYTF	TGCGCCAGCAGCGTCCGTGGGGGGCAGGGGGCGGACGGCTACACCTTC
.	.	TRBV5-6	TRBJ2-7	CASSVGHLRAFYEQYF	TGTGCCAGCAGCGTGGGACACCTTAGAGCTTTTTACGAGCAGTACTTC
TRBD1	.	TRBV27	TRBJ1-5	CASSPGTGVVSNQPQHF	TGTGCCAGCAGTCCCGGGACAGGGGTCGTAAGCAATCAGCCCCAGCATTTT
TRBD1	.	TRBV19	TRBJ2-1	CASSVTTGAYNEQFF	TGTGCCAGTAGTGTCACGACAGGGGCCTACAATGAGCAGTTCTTC
TRBD1	.	TRBV18	TRBJ2-1	CASSPRTGTGSVGVGRDEQFF	TGTGCCAGCTCACCACGGACCGGGACAGGGTCAGTGGGGGTTGGACGCGATGAGCAGTTCTTC
TRBD2	once	TRBV11-3	TRBJ2-5	CASSLGSGGETQYF	TGTGCCAGCAGCCTAGGCTCGGGGGGAGAGACCCAGTACTTC
.	.	TRBV6-6	TRBJ2-3	CASSYSPRLTQYF	TGTGCCAGCAGTTACTCTCCCAGATTGACGCAGTATTTT
.	.	TRBV19	TRBJ1-5	CASSISGQGDQPQHF	TGTGCCAGTAGTATAAGTGGGCAGGGTGATCAGCCCCAGCATTTT
.	once	TRBV7-9	TRBJ1-2	CASSLVHNYGYTF	TGTGCCAGCAGCTTAGTACACAACTATGGCTACACCTTC
TRBD1	.	TRBV28	TRBJ1-4	CASSLGGTGGVLNEKLFF	TGTGCCAGCAGTTTAGGGGGGACAGGGGGCGTACTTAATGAAAAACTGTTTTTT
.	.	TRBV6-1	TRBJ1-6	CASSDTYDYGSPLHF	TGTGCCAGCAGTGATACATACGACTATGGTTCACCCCTCCACTTT
TRBD1	.	TRBV11-1	TRBJ2-7	CASSSGTGYKQYF	TGTGCCAGCAGCTCCGGGACAGGGTATAAGCAGTACTTC
.	.	TRBV28	TRBJ1-1	CASSLRNTEAFF	TGTGCCAGCAGTTTGCGGAACACTGAAGCTTTCTTT
TRBD1	.	TRBV18	TRBJ1-6	CASSRQTGGYNSPLHF	TGTGCCAGCTCACGACAGACAGGGGGCTACAATTCACCCCTCCACTTT
TRBD1	.	TRBV10-1	TRBJ1-2	CASSPDRDYGYTF	TGCGCCAGCAGTCCGGACAGGGATTATGGCTACACCTTC
.	.	TRBV7-9	TRBJ1-1	CASSLEGWSEAFF	TGTGCCAGCAGCTTAGAGGGGTGGTCTGAAGCTTTCTTT
TRBD1	few	TRBV4-2	TRBJ2-7	CASSRDRGRNEQYF	TGTGCCAGCAGCCGGGACAGGGGGAGAAACGAGCAGTACTTC
.	.	TRBV5-4	TRBJ1-2	CASSGINGYTF	TGTGCCAGCAGCGGCATTAATGGCTACACCTTC
.	.	TRBV10-1	TRBJ2-5	CASNGGIQETQYF	TGCGCCAGTAATGGAGGAATCCAAGAGACCCAGTACTTC
TRBD1	.	TRBV2	TRBJ2-2	CASSETKWQGASGELFF	TGTGCCAGCAGTGAAACGAAGTGGCAGGGGGCGAGCGGGGAGCTGTTTTTT
TRBD2	.	TRBV27	TRBJ2-3	CASSSLTGGSTDTQYF	TGTGCCAGCAGTTCCCTGACGGGGGGGAGCACAGATACGCAGTATTTT
.	few	TRBV11-3	TRBJ2-3	CASSSTGRYTQYF	TGTGCCAGCAGCTCAACAGGGCGATATACGCAGTATTTT
TRBD1	.	TRBV28	TRBJ2-1	CASKVAGGEHEQFF	TGTGCCAGCAAGGTCGCAGGGGGAGAACATGAGCAGTTCTTC
TRBD2	.	TRBV18	TRBJ2-7	CASTRDAGGPTNEQYF	TGTGCCAGCACCAGAGACGCGGGGGGGCCGACCAACGAGCAGTACTTC
.	.	TRBV28	TRBJ1-5	CASSSFIPHMAGYSSNQPQHF	TGTGCCAGCAGTTCGTTCATCCCACATATGGCAGGGTATTCGAGCAATCAGCCCCAGCATTTT
TRBD1	.	TRBV23-1	TRBJ1-2	CASSQPPGQGIYGYTF	TGCGCCAGCAGTCAACCGCCCGGACAGGGGATCTATGGCTACACCTTC
.	.	TRBV30	TRBJ2-5	CAWSRGSGETQYF	TGTGCCTGGAGTAGAGGGTCGGGAGAGACCCAGTACTTC
.	.	TRBV27	TRBJ2-7	CASSFLGVGYEQYF	TGTGCCAGCAGTTTTTTAGGGGTTGGGTACGAGCAGTACTTC
.	.	TRBV6-5	TRBJ1-1	CASARQNLLKEAFF	TGTGCCAGCGCGAGGCAGAACCTTCTCAAGGAAGCTTTCTTT
TRBD1	.	TRBV5-8	TRBJ1-1	CASSLRLGTGGKGNTEAFF	TGTGCCAGCAGCTTGAGGTTGGGTACAGGGGGCAAAGGGAACACTGAAGCTTTCTTT
.	.	TRBV28	TRBJ2-7	CASSLKDTVEQYF	TGTGCCAGCAGTTTGAAAGACACCGTCGAGCAGTACTTC
TRBD1	.	TRBV11-3	TRBJ2-1	CASSLGTGEKQDEQFF	TGTGCCAGCAGCTTAGGGACAGGGGAGAAACAGGATGAGCAGTTCTTC
TRBD1	few	TRBV30	TRBJ2-7	CAWSRDRFYEQYF	TGTGCCTGGAGTAGGGACAGGTTCTACGAGCAGTACTTC
TRBD1	.	TRBV5-1	TRBJ1-2	CAGSNPGQGDGYTF	TGCGCCGGCAGCAACCCGGGACAGGGGGATGGCTACACCTTC
.	once	TRBV7-8	TRBJ1-2	CASSLEPGSYGYTF	TGTGCCAGCAGCTTAGAACCAGGCTCCTATGGCTACACCTTC
.	.	TRBV6-6	TRBJ1-2	CASSDGEGSCTF	TGTGCCAGCAGTGACGGGGAAGGTTCTTGCACCTTC